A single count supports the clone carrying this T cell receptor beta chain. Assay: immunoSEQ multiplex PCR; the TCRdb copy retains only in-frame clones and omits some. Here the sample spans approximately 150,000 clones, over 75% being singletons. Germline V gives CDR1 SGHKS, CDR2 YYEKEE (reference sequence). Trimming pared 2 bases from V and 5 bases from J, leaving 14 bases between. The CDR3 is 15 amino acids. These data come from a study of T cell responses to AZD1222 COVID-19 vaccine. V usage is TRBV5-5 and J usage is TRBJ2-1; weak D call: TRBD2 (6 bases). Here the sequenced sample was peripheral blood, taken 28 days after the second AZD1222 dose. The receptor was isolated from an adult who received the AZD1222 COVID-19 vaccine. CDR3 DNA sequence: TGTGCCAGCAGCTTCGGGACTTTGGGCGACAATGAGCAGTTCTTC. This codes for CASSFGTLGDNEQFF.